This T cell receptor (beta chain) was sequenced during a study of blood T cells in healthy people across ages. Turning to this clonotype: Antigen specificity is unknown.

General observations from the study: Relative to aged donors, long-lived donors carried more naive CD4+ cells and displayed higher diversity. Older individuals had lower TCR beta diversity per million T cells (the decline was roughly linear). Naive and antigen-experienced cells could not be conclusively compared, given unsorted PBMCs.

The CDR3 sequence is 16 residues long. Combining a sample-barcoded 5' primer with a J-beta primer mix, a second PCR ran for about 6 to 12 cycles. Every molecule of cDNA carried a tag from a template-switch adaptor with 12 random nucleotides. In TCRdb, the 5' RACE reads were re-called with MiXCR into one record per CDR3 protein. The sample records roughly 1,800,000 distinct CDR3 sequences, 40% to 55% being singletons. The receptor was isolated from a woman aged 40-49 years in good health. The chain is built from TRBV12-3 or TRBV12-4 and TRBJ2-4; TRBD2 aligns across 7 bases. The DNA end is more similar to TRBJ2-5, so the J call may be wrong. Material for sequencing was blood. The CDR3 DNA reads TGTGCCAGCAGTTTCCGGCCAGGGACTAAACAAGAGACCCAGTACTTC. Its protein is CASSFRPGTKQETQYF.